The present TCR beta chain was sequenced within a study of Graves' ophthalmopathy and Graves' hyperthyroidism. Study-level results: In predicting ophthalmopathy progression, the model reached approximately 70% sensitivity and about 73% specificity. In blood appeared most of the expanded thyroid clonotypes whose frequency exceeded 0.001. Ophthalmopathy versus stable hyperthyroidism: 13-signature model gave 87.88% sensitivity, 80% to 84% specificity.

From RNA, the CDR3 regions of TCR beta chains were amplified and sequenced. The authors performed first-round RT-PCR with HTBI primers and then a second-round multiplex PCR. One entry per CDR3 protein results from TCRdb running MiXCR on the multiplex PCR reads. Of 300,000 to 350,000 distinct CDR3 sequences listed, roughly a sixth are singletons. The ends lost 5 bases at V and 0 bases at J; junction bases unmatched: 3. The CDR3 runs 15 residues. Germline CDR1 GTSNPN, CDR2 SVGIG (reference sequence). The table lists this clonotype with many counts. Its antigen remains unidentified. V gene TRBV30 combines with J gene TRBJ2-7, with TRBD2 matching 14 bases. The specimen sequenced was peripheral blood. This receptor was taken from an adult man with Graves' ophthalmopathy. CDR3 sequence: CAWGLAGGSSYEQYF. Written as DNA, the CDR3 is TGTGCCTGGGGACTAGCGGGAGGAAGCTCCTACGAGCAGTACTTC.